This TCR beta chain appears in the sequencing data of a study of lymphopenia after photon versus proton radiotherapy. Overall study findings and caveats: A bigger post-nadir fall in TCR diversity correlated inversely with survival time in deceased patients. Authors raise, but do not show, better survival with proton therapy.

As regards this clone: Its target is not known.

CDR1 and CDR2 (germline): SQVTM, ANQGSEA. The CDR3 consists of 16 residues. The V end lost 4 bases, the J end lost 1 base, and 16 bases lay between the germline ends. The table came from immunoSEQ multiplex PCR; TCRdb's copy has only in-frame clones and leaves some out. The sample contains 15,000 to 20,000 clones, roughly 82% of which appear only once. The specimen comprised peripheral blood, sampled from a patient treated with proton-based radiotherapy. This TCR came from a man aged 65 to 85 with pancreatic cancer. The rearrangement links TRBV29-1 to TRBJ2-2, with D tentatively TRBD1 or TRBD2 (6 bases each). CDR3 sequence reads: CSVGGLGGRNTGELFF. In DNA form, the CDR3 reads TGCAGCGTTGGGGGGCTTGGGGGGCGGAACACCGGGGAGCTGTTTTTT.